This T cell receptor (beta chain) was observed in a study of OX40 agonist ivuxolimab in advanced cancers. Turning to the study itself: Ivuxolimab, which patients received intravenously every 2 weeks, was dosed at 0.01 to 10 mg/kg. Study conclusions and caveats: The specificity for antigen of the expanded peripheral T cells was not determined.

Clones were read by immunoSEQ multiplex PCR, and TCRdb kept only the in-frame ones, dropping some. The sample lists 31,000 or so clones, approximately 87% occurring once. This clone was picked up one time. No antigen is known for it. The sequence came from an adult with an advanced solid tumor such as melanoma, head and neck, liver or kidney cancer. The sample consisted of CD4+ or CD8+ T cells sorted from blood, taken in a trial of the OX40 agonist ivuxolimab.

CDR3 coding DNA: TGTGCCAGCAGTACCTATATTATAGACTCTCACCGCTACGAGCAGTACTTC. Amino acid sequence: CASSTYIIDSHRYEQYF. The chain is built from TRBV27 and TRBJ2-7; D remains unclear. Between the trimmed V and J ends, which lost 5 bases and 3 bases, there was a span of 23 bases. The CDR3 is 17 residues long. Germline V gives CDR1 MNHEY, CDR2 SMNVEV (reference sequence).